Each of the 13 T cell receptor beta chains below was sequenced from the same sample in a study of blood T cell repertoires in COVID-19. Here immunoSEQ multiplex PCR was the method, and the copy in TCRdb shows in-frame clones only, minus some. The sample consists of about 270,000 clones, about nine tenths of them appearing once. Sequencing was performed on peripheral blood. Receptors were obtained from a man aged 40-55 years with active or convalescent COVID-19.

This chain connects TRBV20-1 to TRBJ2-2, with D unresolved. The germline V gene encodes CDR1 DFQATT and CDR2 SNEGSKA (reference sequence). CDR3 length equals 12 residues. Trimming shortened V by 3 bases and J by 8 bases, and 10 bases separated the two germline ends. The CDR3 loop is CSASRAPGELFF. CDR3 bases: TGCAGTGCTAGTCGAGCCCCAGGGGAGCTGTTTTTT.

The rearrangement links TRBV28 to TRBJ1-4; 8 nucleotides match TRBD1. J gave up 5 bases and V 7 bases, and 12 bases lay outside the gene matches. CDR1 and CDR2 from the germline V gene are MDHEN and SYDVKM. The CDR3 length is 16 residues. Written as DNA, the CDR3 is TGTGCCAGCACCCACCCTCTCCAGGGGGCAAATGAAAAACTGTTTTTT. Its protein product is CASTHPLQGANEKLFF.

J is TRBJ2-3 and V is TRBV5-1; 15 nucleotides match TRBD2. Germline CDR1 is SGHRS and CDR2 is YFSETQ. This CDR3 contains 18 residues. Trimming took 4 bases from V and 1 from J; bases not matched to a gene: 7. In DNA, the CDR3 is TGCGCCAGCAGCCATAGGACTAGCGGGAGGGCTGGCACAGATACGCAGTATTTT. Translation: CASSHRTSGRAGTDTQYF.

The chain recombines TRBV19 with TRBJ1-6; D remains ambiguous. CDR1 and CDR2 from the germline V gene are LNHDA and SQIVND (reference sequence). The CDR3 runs 15 residues. The V end lost 0 bases, the J end lost 7 bases, and 10 bases lay between the germline ends. As DNA, the CDR3 is TGTGCCAGTAGTATAGAGGTACAGTGGAATTCACCCCTCCACTTT. Translated: CASSIEVQWNSPLHF.

This chain links TRBV19 with TRBJ2-1; 7 nucleotides line up with TRBD2. The V and J ends lost 7 bases and 4 bases, in that order; junction bases with no gene match: 1. The CDR3 runs 12 residues. Per the germline V gene, CDR1 is LNHDA and CDR2 is SQIVND (reference sequence). The CDR3 coding sequence is TGTGCCAGTACTAGCGGATACAATGAGCAGTTCTTC. Its protein product is CASTSGYNEQFF. The variable domain in full, completed from reference TRBV19 and TRBJ2-1, reads DGGITQSPKYLFRKEGQNVTLSCEQNLNHDAMYWYRQDPGQGLRLIYYSQIVNDFQKGDIAEGYSVSREKKESFPLTVTSAQKNPTAFYLCASTSGYNEQFFGPGTRLTVL.

The V call is TRBV19, the J call TRBJ1-4; 8 bases are shared with TRBD1. Unmatched junction bases numbered 8, after V lost 6 bases and J lost 8 bases. The CDR3 totals 14 residues. Germline-derived CDR1 and CDR2 are LNHDA and SQIVND (reference sequence). The CDR3 here is CASSTQGAGEKLFF. The CDR3 DNA is TGTGCCAGTAGCACCCAGGGGGCTGGAGAAAAACTGTTTTTT. Looking up the rest from reference TRBV19 and TRBJ1-4 gives the full variable domain: DGGITQSPKYLFRKEGQNVTLSCEQNLNHDAMYWYRQDPGQGLRLIYYSQIVNDFQKGDIAEGYSVSREKKESFPLTVTSAQKNPTAFYLCASSTQGAGEKLFFGSGTQLSVL.

The DNA for the CDR3 is TGTGCCTGCTGGGACAGGGGGCCGGCCACTGAAGCTTTCTTT. Protein product: CACWDRGPATEAFF. J is TRBJ1-1 and V is TRBV30; 12 positions match TRBD1. The junction had 6 bases not matched to a gene; V was cut back by 6 bases and J by 4 bases. The CDR3 loop spans 14 amino acids. CDR1 is GTSNPN and CDR2 is SVGIG in the germline V gene (reference sequence).

This chain connects TRBV2 to TRBJ1-5, with D perhaps matching TRBD1 (5 bases). V lost 1 base, J lost 7 bases, and 14 bases lay in between. In germline, CDR1 is SNHLY, CDR2 FYNNEI. This CDR3 comprises 15 residues. The CDR3 coding sequence is TGTGCCAGCAGTGAAGGGCTGAGCAGGGTACAGCCCCAGCATTTT. Residues: CASSEGLSRVQPQHF.

This clone was detected ten times or more. The identical CDR3 is also encoded by other nucleotide sequences in the sample. The chain links TRBV7-9 to TRBJ1-1; a possible D gene is TRBD1 (6 bases). This CDR3 comprises 13 residues. The V end lost 3 bases, the J end lost 1 base, and 6 bases lay between the germline ends. The germline CDR1 and CDR2 sequences are SEHNR and FQNEAQ (reference sequence). CDR3 in DNA: TGTGCCAGCAGCTTGACAGGGAACACTGAAGCTTTCTTT. It yields the protein CASSLTGNTEAFF.

The chain combines TRBV6-4 with TRBJ2-1, with a weak D call TRBD2 (5 bases). Trimming took 0 bases from V and 1 from J, leaving 25 bases between them. This CDR3 comprises 21 residues. From germline, CDR1 is MRHNA and CDR2 SNTAGT. The CDR3 is CASSDSNWMVGTSGSYNEQFF. The CDR3 DNA is TGTGCCAGCAGTGACTCGAATTGGATGGTGGGTACCTCGGGATCCTACAATGAGCAGTTCTTC.

The chain has TRBV18 and TRBJ1-3; no firm D call. The V end lost 3 bases, the J end lost 0 bases, and 9 bases lay between the germline ends. Germline assignment: CDR1 KGHSH and CDR2 LQKENI. CDR3 size: 15 residues. CDR3 amino acids: CASSPSVISGNTIYF. In DNA form, the CDR3 reads TGTGCCAGCTCACCGAGTGTTATCTCTGGAAACACCATATATTTT.

This chain joins TRBV27 and TRBJ1-3, with 7 positions matching TRBD1. Germline loops: CDR1 MNHEY, CDR2 SMNVEV (reference sequence). The CDR3 runs 14 residues. Trimming took 5 bases from V and 2 from J; bases not matched to a gene: 3. The CDR3 DNA reads TGTGCCAGCAGTCTCACAGGGGCTGGAAACACCATATATTTT. This codes for CASSLTGAGNTIYF.

The CDR3 here is CASSFRHQSEAFF. The CDR3 bases are TGTGCCAGCAGTTTCCGACACCAGAGTGAAGCTTTCTTT. V usage is TRBV6-2 or TRBV6-3 and J usage is TRBJ1-1; D not certain. The CDR3 runs 13 residues. Between the trimmed V and J ends, which lost 4 bases and 7 bases, there was a span of 13 bases. Germline V gene lookup returns CDR1 MNHEY and CDR2 SVGEGT.